This T cell receptor beta chain was sequenced during a study of T-cell reconstitution after alpha-beta-depleted transplantation in children. The sample holds one count of this clonotype. The antigen remains undetermined. A TCRbeta library incorporating unique molecular identifiers was prepared. TCRdb reprocessed the PCR reads via MiXCR and lists one record per CDR3 protein. The sample lists hundreds of thousands of distinct CDR3 sequences, approximately 11% seen once, with over 25% in the top ten. Points from the study as a whole: Some patients owed their high day-60 TCRbeta diversity to surviving recipient T cells and thymic progenitors. T cells produced anew were the main source of T-cell counts and diversity one year after transplant.

The source material was PBMCs, sampled before TCRalphabeta/CD19-depleted stem cell transplant. The clonotype comes from a child in the first two years of life with acute myeloid leukemia, due to receive a stem cell transplant.

The CDR3 spells CASSLGQGIETQYF. The CDR3 region has the DNA TGTGCCAGCAGCTTAGGACAGGGGATAGAGACCCAGTACTTC. The rearrangement uses TRBV7-8 and TRBJ2-5; 8 nucleotides align to TRBD1. J lost 4 bases, V lost 1 base, and 2 bases had no gene match. The germline CDR1 and CDR2 sequences are SGHVS and FQNEAQ. The CDR3 totals 14 residues.